This T cell receptor (beta chain) stems from a study of OX40 agonist ivuxolimab in advanced cancers. Looking at the study overall: Ivuxolimab, which targeted the costimulatory receptor OX40 (CD134), was an agonistic, fully human IgG2 monoclonal antibody. Intravenous ivuxolimab was administered to patients every 2 weeks at six dose levels: 0.01, 0.1, 0.3, 1.5, 3 and 10 mg/kg. Of the roughly 52 dose-escalation patients, hepatocellular carcinoma was present in around 19, melanoma in approximately 15, renal cell carcinoma in 9 and head and neck cancer in 9. In the dose-escalation cohort, around 80% of patients were male, and the mean age was 60 years with a range of about 20 to 79. Patients were allowed to have had prior anti-PD-1, anti-PD-L1 or anti-CTLA-4 therapy, and 40% of the dose-escalation patients had been treated with checkpoint inhibitors. Partial responses were achieved by three dose-escalation patients, of whom one had hepatocellular carcinoma and two had cutaneous melanoma. Peripheral TCRbeta sequencing was intended to test whether TCR sequence diversity was altered and clonal T-cell expansion was caused by ivuxolimab. The paper reports the monotherapy dose-escalation portion (N of about 54 patients) of the phase I ivuxolimab trial.

For sequencing of the TCRbeta CDR3 region, genomic DNA was extracted from the sorted cells. The immunoSEQ Assay was used to sequence the TCRbeta CDR3 regions. TCRdb stores this immuneACCESS table with in-frame sequences only. Part of the clones is absent; in the studies checked, under half of the shortfall reflects unresolved V genes, and no reason is known for the rest. This sample gives more than 11,000 clones in total; more than 75% of them show up just once. Roughly a fifth of the sample belongs to the ten largest clones. The germline V gene encodes CDR1 SEHNR and CDR2 FQNEAQ (reference sequence). Relative to germline, V is 5 bases shorter and J is 2 bases shorter, with 5 bases between their ends. The CDR3, from cysteine to phenylalanine, totals 12 residues. Just CDR3 DNA is preserved here, 36 bases in frame from base 1. Study-level results and caveats: Low levels of normalized T-cell clonal expansion were also seen in some patients who did not respond. The antigen specificity of the clonally expanded peripheral T cells was not determined. In partial responders in the 0.1-3.0 mg/kg groups, normalized peripheral clonal expansion was found to be among the lowest, especially among CD8+ T cells. At doses of 0.1 to 3.0 mg/kg, clonal expansion of both CD4+ and CD8+ T cells in blood was seen between baseline and week 6. After ivuxolimab, more expanded clones were found on average in CD8+ T cells than in CD4+ T cells.

In regard to this clone: No antigen is known for it. No quality values exist for individual bases; no much larger clone is one base distant.

The trial excluded patients who had a history of autoimmune disease or who were on systemic immunosuppression. Peripheral blood for TCR sequencing was collected from all dose cohorts at baseline, on cycle 4 day 1, and on cycle 7 day 1. The samples were drawn from a first-in-human, open-label, multicenter phase I dose-escalation trial of ivuxolimab. Adults with locally advanced or metastatic melanoma, renal cell, hepatocellular, or head and neck squamous cell carcinoma were enrolled in the trial. CD4+ and CD8+ T cells were sorted separately from peripheral blood before TCR sequencing. Sequencing was performed on CD4+ or CD8+ T cells sorted from blood, taken in a trial of the OX40 agonist ivuxolimab. The source of this sequence is an adult with an advanced solid tumor such as melanoma, head and neck, liver or kidney cancer. The rearranged segments are TRBV7-9 and TRBJ2-3; no D segment can be confidently identified. DNA sequence: TGTGCCAGCAGCCCTCCCACAGATACGCAGTATTTT. This sequence encodes CASSPPTDTQYF.